This entry concerns a single T cell receptor beta chain. The antigen is undetermined. PCR amplification relied on 60 Vbeta primers (plus 13 Jbeta primers). This table comes from immunoSEQ multiplex PCR, and its TCRdb copy is limited to in-frame clones, with some not included. The sample has around 210,000 clones. The data originate from a study of cytomegalovirus exposure and HLA in healthy donors. Overall study findings and caveats: The study labeled 150 or so TCR beta chains cytomegalovirus-associated. Later analysis associated a missense DCLRE1C variant with TCR beta V- and J-gene trimming.

CDR1 and CDR2 from the germline V gene are WSHSY and SAAADI. Trimming cost V 3 bases and J 7 bases; bases outside gene matches: 8. The CDR3 is made up of 15 amino acids. The sequence was collected from a girl aged 2-9 years in good health and CMV-seropositive. Sequencing input: PBMCs. The chain recombines TRBV10-2 with TRBJ2-2, with 7 bases that match TRBD2. The CDR3 protein is CASSERREISGELFF. The CDR3 DNA reads TGCGCCAGCAGTGAAAGGCGGGAGATCAGCGGGGAGCTGTTTTTT.